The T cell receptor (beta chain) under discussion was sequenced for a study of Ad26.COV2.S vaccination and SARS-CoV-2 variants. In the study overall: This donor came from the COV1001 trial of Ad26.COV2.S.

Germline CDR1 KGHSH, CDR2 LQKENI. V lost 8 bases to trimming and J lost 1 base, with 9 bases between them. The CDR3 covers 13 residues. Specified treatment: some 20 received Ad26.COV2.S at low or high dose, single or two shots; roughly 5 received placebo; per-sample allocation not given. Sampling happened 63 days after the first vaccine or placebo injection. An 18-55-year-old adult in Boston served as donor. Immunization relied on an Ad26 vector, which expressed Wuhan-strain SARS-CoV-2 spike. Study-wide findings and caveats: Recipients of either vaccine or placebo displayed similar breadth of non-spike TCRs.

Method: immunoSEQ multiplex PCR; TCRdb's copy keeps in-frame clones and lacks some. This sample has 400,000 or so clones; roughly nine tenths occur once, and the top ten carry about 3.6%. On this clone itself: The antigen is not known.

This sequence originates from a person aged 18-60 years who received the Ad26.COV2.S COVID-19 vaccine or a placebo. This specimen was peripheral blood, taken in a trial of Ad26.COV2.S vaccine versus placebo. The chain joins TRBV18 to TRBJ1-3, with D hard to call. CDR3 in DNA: TGTGCCAGCGCCCCCCGGTCTGGAAACACCATATATTTT. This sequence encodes CASAPRSGNTIYF.